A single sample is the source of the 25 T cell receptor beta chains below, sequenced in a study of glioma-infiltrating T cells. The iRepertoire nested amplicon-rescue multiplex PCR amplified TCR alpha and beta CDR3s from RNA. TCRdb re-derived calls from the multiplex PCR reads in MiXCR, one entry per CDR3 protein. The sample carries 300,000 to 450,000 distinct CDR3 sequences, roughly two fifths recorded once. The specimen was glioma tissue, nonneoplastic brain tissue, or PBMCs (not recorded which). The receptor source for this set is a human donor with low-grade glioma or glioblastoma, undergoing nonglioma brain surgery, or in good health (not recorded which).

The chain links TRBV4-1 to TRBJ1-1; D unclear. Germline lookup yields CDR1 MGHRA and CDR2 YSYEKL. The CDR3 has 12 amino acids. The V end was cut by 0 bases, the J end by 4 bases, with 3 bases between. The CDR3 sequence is CASSQDATEAFF. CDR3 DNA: TGCGCCAGCAGCCAAGATGCCACTGAAGCTTTCTTT.

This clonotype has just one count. CDR3 nucleotide sequence: TGTGCCAGCAGTGAAAACGCTTCCGGGGAGCTGTTTTTT. Translated: CASSENASGELFF. The chain recombines TRBV2 with TRBJ2-2; D gene uncertain. The CDR3 runs to 13 residues. Germline V gene sequence: CDR1 SNHLY, CDR2 FYNNEI. Trimming removed 2 bases from V and 6 bases from J, with 7 bases in between.

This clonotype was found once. The CDR3 region is CASSTGGFYGYTF. The CDR3 DNA reads as TGTGCCAGCAGCACGGGGGGGTTCTATGGCTACACCTTC. The chain employs TRBV7-2 and TRBJ1-2; D may be TRBD1 (5 bases). Germline CDR1 SGHTA, CDR2 FQGNSA. Trimming removed 5 bases at V and 4 bases at J, with 11 bases between. This CDR3 spans 13 amino acids. The full variable domain, its missing parts supplied by reference TRBV7-2 and TRBJ1-2, is GAGVSQSPSNKVTEKGKDVELRCDPISGHTALYWYRQSLGQGLEFLIYFQGNSAPDKSGLPSDRFSAERTGGSVSTLTIQRTQQEDSAVYLCASSTGGFYGYTFGSGTRLTVV.

The CDR3 loop is CSAREARGVSSYNEQFF. DNA for the CDR3: TGCAGTGCTAGAGAGGCCCGAGGGGTGAGCTCCTACAATGAGCAGTTCTTC. This chain links TRBV20-1 with TRBJ2-1; the D call may be TRBD1 or TRBD2 (5 bases each). The length of the CDR3 is 17 residues. The V gene lost 0 bases and the J gene lost 0 bases, with 15 bases spanning the gap. Germline CDR1 reads DFQATT; CDR2 reads SNEGSKA (reference sequence).

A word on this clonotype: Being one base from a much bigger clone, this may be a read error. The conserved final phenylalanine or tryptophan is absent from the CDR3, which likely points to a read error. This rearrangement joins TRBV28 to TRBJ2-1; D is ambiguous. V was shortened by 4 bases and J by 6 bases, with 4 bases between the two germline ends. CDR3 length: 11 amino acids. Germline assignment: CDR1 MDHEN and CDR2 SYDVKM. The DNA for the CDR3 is TGTGCCAGCAGTTACAGCAATGAGCAGTTCTCC. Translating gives CASSYSNEQFS.

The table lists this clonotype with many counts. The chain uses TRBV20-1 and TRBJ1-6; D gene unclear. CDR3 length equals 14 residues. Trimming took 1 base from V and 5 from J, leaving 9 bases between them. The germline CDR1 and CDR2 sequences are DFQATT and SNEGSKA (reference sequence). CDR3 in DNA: TGCAGTGCTAGAGCTAGCCGGAATAATTCACCCCTCCACTTT. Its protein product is CSARASRNNSPLHF.

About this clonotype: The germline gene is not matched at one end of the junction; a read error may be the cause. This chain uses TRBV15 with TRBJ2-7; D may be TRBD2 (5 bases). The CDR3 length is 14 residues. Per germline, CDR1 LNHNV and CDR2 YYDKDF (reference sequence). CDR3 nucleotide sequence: TGTGCCACCAGCGACCCCGGGGTTTCCTACGGGCAGTACTTC. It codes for CATSDPGVSYGQYF. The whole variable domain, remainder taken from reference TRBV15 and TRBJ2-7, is DAMVIQNPRYQVTQFGKPVTLSCSQTLNHNVMYWYQQKSSQAPKLLFHYYDKDFNNEADTPDNFQSRRPNTSFCFLDIRSPGLGDTAMYLCATSDPGVSYGQYFGPGTRLTVT.

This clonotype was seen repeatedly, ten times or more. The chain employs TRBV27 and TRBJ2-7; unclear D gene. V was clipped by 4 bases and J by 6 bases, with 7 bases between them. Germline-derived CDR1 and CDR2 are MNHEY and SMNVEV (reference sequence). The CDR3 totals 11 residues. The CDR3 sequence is CASSSHSEQYF. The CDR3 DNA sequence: TGTGCCAGCAGTTCCCACAGCGAGCAGTACTTC.

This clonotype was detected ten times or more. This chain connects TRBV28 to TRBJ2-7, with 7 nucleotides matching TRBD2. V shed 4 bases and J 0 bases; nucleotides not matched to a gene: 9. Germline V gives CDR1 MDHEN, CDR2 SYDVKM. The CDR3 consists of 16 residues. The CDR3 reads CASSSPSGAPSYEQYF. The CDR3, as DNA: TGTGCCAGCAGTTCCCCAAGCGGGGCTCCCTCCTACGAGCAGTACTTC.

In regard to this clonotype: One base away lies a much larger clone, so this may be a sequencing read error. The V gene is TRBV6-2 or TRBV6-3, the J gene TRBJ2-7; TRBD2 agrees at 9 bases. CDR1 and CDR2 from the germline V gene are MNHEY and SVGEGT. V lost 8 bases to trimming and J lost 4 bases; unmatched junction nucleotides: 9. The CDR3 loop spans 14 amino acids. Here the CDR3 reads CASALAGEQYEQYF. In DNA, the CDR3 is TGTGCCAGCGCCTTAGCGGGAGAGCAATACGAGCAGTACTTC.

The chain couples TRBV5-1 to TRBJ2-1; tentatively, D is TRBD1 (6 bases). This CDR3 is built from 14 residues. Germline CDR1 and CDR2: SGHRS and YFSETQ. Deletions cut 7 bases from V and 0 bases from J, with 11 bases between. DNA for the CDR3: TGCGCCAGCTTTGGGGGCCCCTCCTACAATGAGCAGTTCTTC. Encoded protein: CASFGGPSYNEQFF.

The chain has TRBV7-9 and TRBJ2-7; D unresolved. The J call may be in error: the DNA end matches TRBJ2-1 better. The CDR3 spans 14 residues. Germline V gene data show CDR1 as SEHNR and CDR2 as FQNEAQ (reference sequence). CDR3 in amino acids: CASSRTDSYNEQFF. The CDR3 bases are TGTGCCAGCAGTCGGACGGATTCCTACAATGAGCAGTTCTTC.

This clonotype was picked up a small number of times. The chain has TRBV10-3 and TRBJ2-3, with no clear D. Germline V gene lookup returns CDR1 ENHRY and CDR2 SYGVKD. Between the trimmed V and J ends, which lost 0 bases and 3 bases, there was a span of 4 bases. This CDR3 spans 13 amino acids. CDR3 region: CAISESITDTQYF. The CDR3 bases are TGTGCCATCAGTGAGTCGATTACAGATACGCAGTATTTT.

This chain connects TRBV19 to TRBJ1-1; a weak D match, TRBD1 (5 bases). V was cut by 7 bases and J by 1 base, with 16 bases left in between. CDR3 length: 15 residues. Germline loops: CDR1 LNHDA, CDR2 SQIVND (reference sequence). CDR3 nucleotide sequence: TGTGCCAGTACCCCCGGGACCCGGGGGAACACTGAAGCTTTCTTT. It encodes CASTPGTRGNTEAFF.

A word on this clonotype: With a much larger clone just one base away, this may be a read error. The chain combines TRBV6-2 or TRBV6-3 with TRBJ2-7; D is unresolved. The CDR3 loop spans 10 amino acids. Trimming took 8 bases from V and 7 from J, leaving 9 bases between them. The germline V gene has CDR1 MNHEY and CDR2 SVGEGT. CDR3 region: CASASDEQYF. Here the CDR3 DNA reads TGTGCCAGCGCAAGCGATGAGCAGTACTTC.

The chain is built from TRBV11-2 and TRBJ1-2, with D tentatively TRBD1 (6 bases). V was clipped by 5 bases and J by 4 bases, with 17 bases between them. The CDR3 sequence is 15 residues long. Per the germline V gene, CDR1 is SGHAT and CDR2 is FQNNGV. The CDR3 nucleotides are TGTGCCAGCAGCGCACGGACAGACGGAGGCTATGGCTACACCTTC. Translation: CASSARTDGGYGYTF.

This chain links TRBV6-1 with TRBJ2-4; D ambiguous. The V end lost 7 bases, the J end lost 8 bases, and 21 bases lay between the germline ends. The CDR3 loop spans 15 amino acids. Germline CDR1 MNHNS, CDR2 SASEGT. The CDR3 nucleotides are TGTGCCAGCAAGGTCTACCCCGCGCTTGAGGACATTCAGTACTTC. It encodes CASKVYPALEDIQYF.

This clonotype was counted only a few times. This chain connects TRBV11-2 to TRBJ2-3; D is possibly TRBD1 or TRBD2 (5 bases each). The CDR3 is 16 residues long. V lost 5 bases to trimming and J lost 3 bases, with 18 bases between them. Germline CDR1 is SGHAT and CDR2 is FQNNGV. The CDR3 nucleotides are TGTGCCAGCAGCGACCCGGGACGGCTTAGGACAGATACGCAGTATTTT. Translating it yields CASSDPGRLRTDTQYF. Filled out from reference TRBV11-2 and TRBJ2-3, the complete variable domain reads EAGVAQSPRYKIIEKRQSVAFWCNPISGHATLYWYQQILGQGPKLLIQFQNNGVVDDSQLPKDRFSAERLKGVDSTLKIQPAKLEDSAVYLCASSDPGRLRTDTQYFGPGTRLTVL.

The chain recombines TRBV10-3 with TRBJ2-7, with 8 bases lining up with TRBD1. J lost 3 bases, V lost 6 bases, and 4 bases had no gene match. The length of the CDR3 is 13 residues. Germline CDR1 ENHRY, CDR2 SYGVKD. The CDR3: CAISGTGDYEQYF. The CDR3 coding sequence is TGTGCCATCAGCGGGACAGGTGACTACGAGCAGTACTTC.

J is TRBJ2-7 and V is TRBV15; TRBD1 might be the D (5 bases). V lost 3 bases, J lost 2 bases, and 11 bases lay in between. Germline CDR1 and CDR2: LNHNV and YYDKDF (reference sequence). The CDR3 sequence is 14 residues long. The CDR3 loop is CATSSDSETYEQYF. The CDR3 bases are TGTGCCACCAGCAGCGACAGCGAGACCTACGAGCAGTACTTC.

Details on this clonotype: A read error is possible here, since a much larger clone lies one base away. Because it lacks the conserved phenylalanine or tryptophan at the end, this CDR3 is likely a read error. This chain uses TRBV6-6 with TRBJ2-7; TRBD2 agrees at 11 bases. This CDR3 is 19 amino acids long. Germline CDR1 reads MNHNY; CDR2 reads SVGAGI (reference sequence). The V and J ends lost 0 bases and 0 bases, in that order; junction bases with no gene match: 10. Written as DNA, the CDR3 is TGTGCCAGCAGTTACTCGTCACCGGGACTAGCGGTAAGCTCCTACGAGCAGTACTAC. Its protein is CASSYSSPGLAVSSYEQYY.

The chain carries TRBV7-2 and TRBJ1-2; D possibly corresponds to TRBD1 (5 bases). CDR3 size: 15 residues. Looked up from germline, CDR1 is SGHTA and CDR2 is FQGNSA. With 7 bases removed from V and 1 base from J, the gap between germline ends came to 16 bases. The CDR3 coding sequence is TGTGCCAGCACCTCCCTGAGGGGTAATAACTATGGCTACACCTTC. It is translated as CASTSLRGNNYGYTF.

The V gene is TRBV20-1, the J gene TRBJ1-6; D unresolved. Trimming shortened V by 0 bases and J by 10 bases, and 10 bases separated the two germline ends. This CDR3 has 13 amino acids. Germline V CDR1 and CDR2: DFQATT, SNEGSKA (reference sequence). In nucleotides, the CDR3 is TGCAGTGCTAGAGAAGTGTCCTCCTCACCCCTCCACTTT. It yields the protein CSAREVSSSPLHF.

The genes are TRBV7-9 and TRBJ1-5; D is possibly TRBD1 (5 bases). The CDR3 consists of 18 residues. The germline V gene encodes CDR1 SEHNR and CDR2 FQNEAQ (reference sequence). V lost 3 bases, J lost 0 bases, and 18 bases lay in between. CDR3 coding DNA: TGTGCCAGCAGCTTTTGGGTGGGGCCCGAATATAGCAATCAGCCCCAGCATTTT. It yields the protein CASSFWVGPEYSNQPQHF.

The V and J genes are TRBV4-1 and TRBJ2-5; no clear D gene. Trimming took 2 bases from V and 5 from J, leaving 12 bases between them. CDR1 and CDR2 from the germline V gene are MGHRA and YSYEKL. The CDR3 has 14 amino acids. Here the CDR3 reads CASSQTNARETQYF. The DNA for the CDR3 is TGCGCCAGCAGCCAAACAAACGCAAGGGAGACCCAGTACTTC.